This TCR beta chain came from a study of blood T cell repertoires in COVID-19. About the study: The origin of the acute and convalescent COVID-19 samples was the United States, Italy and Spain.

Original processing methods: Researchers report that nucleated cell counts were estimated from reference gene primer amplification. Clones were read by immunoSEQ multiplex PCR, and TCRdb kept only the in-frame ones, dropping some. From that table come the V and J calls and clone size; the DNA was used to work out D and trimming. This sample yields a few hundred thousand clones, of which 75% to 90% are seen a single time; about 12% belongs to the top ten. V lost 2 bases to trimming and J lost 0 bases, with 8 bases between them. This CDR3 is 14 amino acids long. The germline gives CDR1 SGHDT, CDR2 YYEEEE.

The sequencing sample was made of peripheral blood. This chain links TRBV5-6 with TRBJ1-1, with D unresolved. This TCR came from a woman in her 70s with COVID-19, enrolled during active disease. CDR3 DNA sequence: TGTGCCAGCAGCTTAAACAGATTGAACACTGAAGCTTTCTTT. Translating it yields CASSLNRLNTEAFF. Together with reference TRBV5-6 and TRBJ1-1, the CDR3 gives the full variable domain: DAGVTQSPTHLIKTRGQQVTLRCSPKSGHDTVSWYQQALGQGPQFIFQYYEEEERQRGNFPDRFSGHQFPNYSSELNVNALLLGDSALYLCASSLNRLNTEAFFGQGTRLTVV.